The present entry profiles one T cell receptor beta chain with its context. Its antigen is currently unknown. V shed 5 bases, J shed 4 bases, and the junction held 14 bases outside the gene matches. Germline CDR1 is SGHAT and CDR2 is FQNNGV. The CDR3 has 18 amino acids. The data derive from a study of CD8 T cells in ankylosing spondylitis. The TCR beta libraries were generated through quantitative 5'-RACE incorporating molecular barcodes. TCRdb re-called the 5' RACE reads through MiXCR, storing one row per CDR3 protein. The sample holds over 700,000 distinct CDR3 sequences; around 19% are singletons and the top ten take approximately 18%. The study's findings and limits: CD8+ by phenotype, disease-linked clones were relatively rare in peripheral blood. Reportedly, matched ankylosing spondylitis synovial fluid was significantly enriched for disease-linked clones. For ankylosing spondylitis blood, a TCR beta motif of eight or nine highly homologous variants appeared characteristic. Some of the motif variants had earlier been found in reactive arthritis patients' fluid and blood.

This sequence joins TRBV11-2 and TRBJ2-7, with 13 bases aligning to TRBD2. Material for sequencing was blood, either unsorted or a sorted T cell fraction (not recorded which). The clonotype was recovered from a male donor with ankylosing spondylitis. In nucleotides, the CDR3 is TGTGCCAGCAGCCCCGGGACTAGCGGGATGGGGGGGGGATACGAGCAGTACTTC. It codes for CASSPGTSGMGGGYEQYF.